A single sample is the source of the 32 T cell receptor beta chains below, sequenced in a study of blood T cell repertoires in COVID-19. Repertoires were generated with immunoSEQ multiplex PCR, while TCRdb's copy carries only in-frame clones and drops some. Here the sample spans fewer than 100,000 clones, about nine tenths being singletons. The sequencing sample was made of peripheral blood. These receptors all come from a woman of 80 years or more with acute or convalescent COVID-19.

This chain joins TRBV27 and TRBJ2-1, with 8 bases that match TRBD2. The CDR3 loop spans 16 amino acids. The V segment lost 3 bases and the J segment 4 bases; nucleotides outside the gene matches: 8. From germline, CDR1 is MNHEY and CDR2 SMNVEV (reference sequence). The DNA of the CDR3 is TGTGCCAGCAGTTTTAGAGCGGGGGATTTGTACAATGAGCAGTTCTTC. Translated: CASSFRAGDLYNEQFF.

The CDR3 sequence: CATSDSRGEGETQYF. CDR3 nucleotides: TGTGCCACCAGTGATTCGAGGGGGGAGGGAGAGACCCAGTACTTC. This rearrangement joins TRBV24-1 to TRBJ2-5, with D possibly matching TRBD2 (7 bases). CDR1 and CDR2 from the germline V gene are KGHDR and SFDVKD. Trimming took 2 bases from V and 4 from J, leaving 13 bases between them. There are 15 residues in the CDR3.

V is TRBV5-6 and J is TRBJ2-4; the match to TRBD2 covers 10 bases. The CDR3 has 17 residues. Germline trimming cut 0 bases from V and 3 bases from J; bases unmatched to any gene: 6. From germline, CDR1 is SGHDT and CDR2 YYEEEE. CDR3 sequence: CASSLALLAGVKNIQYF. The CDR3 nucleotides read TGTGCCAGCAGCTTGGCCCTTCTAGCGGGGGTCAAAAACATTCAGTACTTC.

V usage is TRBV7-9 and J usage is TRBJ2-6; no firm D call. Germline loops: CDR1 SEHNR, CDR2 FQNEAQ (reference sequence). This CDR3 is built from 14 residues. Between the trimmed V and J ends, which lost 6 bases and 0 bases, there was a span of 6 bases. CDR3 residues: CASSPSSGANVLTF. In DNA, the CDR3 is TGTGCCAGCAGTCCGAGCTCTGGGGCCAACGTCCTGACTTTC.

The chain links TRBV3-1 (or the pseudogene TRBV3-2) to TRBJ2-7; 7 positions match TRBD1. CDR1 and CDR2 from the germline V gene are LGHDT and YNNKEL (reference sequence). The J segment lost 5 bases and the V segment lost 4 bases, leaving 5 bases of the junction unmatched. This CDR3 is built from 13 residues. CDR3 coding DNA: TGTGCCAGCAGCCGGACAGGTATCCACGAGCAGTACTTC. Translation gives CASSRTGIHEQYF.

The chain joins TRBV5-4 to TRBJ1-3, with 8 bases identical to TRBD1. Germline CDR1 SGHNT, CDR2 YYREEE (reference sequence). CDR3 length: 16 residues. Trimming at V came to 3 bases and at J to 4 bases, leaving 9 bases not matched to a gene. The CDR3 here is CASSSGGQVLGNTIYF. In DNA form, the CDR3 reads TGTGCCAGCAGCTCGGGGGGACAGGTCCTAGGAAACACCATATATTTT.

This chain connects TRBV6-2 or TRBV6-3 to TRBJ2-7; perhaps TRBD1 as D (5 bases). Germline V lookup: CDR1 MNHEY, CDR2 SVGEGT. Trimming stripped 4 bases from V and 7 bases from J, with 8 bases between. The CDR3 spans 11 residues. CDR3 nucleotide sequence: TGTGCCAGCAGTTGGAAGGGGGAGCAGTACTTC. Encoded protein: CASSWKGEQYF.

V and J are TRBV10-3 and TRBJ1-1; tentative D call: TRBD1 (6 bases). V lost 6 bases, J lost 4 bases, and 12 bases lay in between. The length of the CDR3 is 13 residues. CDR1 is ENHRY and CDR2 is SYGVKD in the germline V gene. The DNA for the CDR3 is TGTGCCATCAGCCGACAGGAAAGCACTGAAGCTTTCTTT. As protein: CAISRQESTEAFF.

The chain uses TRBV4-2 and TRBJ2-2; D ambiguous. Germline V CDR1 and CDR2: LGHNA, YNFKEQ. The CDR3 contains 15 residues. With 0 bases removed from V and 1 base from J, the gap between germline ends came to 6 bases. CDR3 residues: CASSQESMNTGELFF. The CDR3 DNA follows: TGTGCCAGCAGCCAAGAGAGCATGAACACCGGGGAGCTGTTTTTT.

The V gene is TRBV19, the J gene TRBJ1-5; no definite D call. Germline assignment: CDR1 LNHDA and CDR2 SQIVND (reference sequence). The CDR3 sequence is 16 residues long. V was clipped by 5 bases and J by 6 bases, with 20 bases between them. The CDR3 sequence is CASSHMAGGPGQPQHF. As DNA, the CDR3 is TGTGCCAGTAGTCACATGGCTGGAGGGCCCGGTCAGCCCCAGCATTTT.

The chain has TRBV7-3 and TRBJ2-1; D is perhaps TRBD1 (6 bases). The CDR3 totals 15 residues. V gave up 5 bases and J gave up 9 bases, with 20 bases separating them. CDR1 and CDR2 (germline): SGHTA, FQGTGA. CDR3 in DNA: TGTGCCAGCAGCCAGGGGAGCGGACCTCGGCCTGAGCAGTTCTTC. Translation: CASSQGSGPRPEQFF.

A single count supports this clone. The CDR3 sequence is CASSLTGVFYNEQFF. For the CDR3, the DNA is TGTGCCAGCAGCTTAACAGGGGTTTTCTACAATGAGCAGTTCTTC. J is TRBJ2-1 and V is TRBV5-6; 7 bases fit TRBD1. V lost 2 bases to trimming and J lost 3 bases; unmatched junction nucleotides: 5. The CDR3 spans 15 residues. The germline V gene encodes CDR1 SGHDT and CDR2 YYEEEE.

V gene TRBV6-1 combines with J gene TRBJ1-1; D is undetermined. The germline V gene has CDR1 MNHNS and CDR2 SASEGT. The CDR3 is 14 residues long. V lost 6 bases to trimming and J lost 1 base, with 12 bases between them. The CDR3 DNA reads as TGTGCCAGCAGCACCCCCCGGGGGAACACTGAAGCTTTCTTT. Translated, it gives CASSTPRGNTEAFF.

The chain couples TRBV3-1 (or the pseudogene TRBV3-2) to TRBJ2-1; 12 bases fit TRBD2. Germline assignment: CDR1 LGHDT and CDR2 YNNKEL (reference sequence). With V trimmed by 4 bases and J by 7 bases, 5 bases remained unmatched. The CDR3 totals 15 residues. The CDR3 sequence: CASSRPGTSGNEQFF. The CDR3 DNA reads as TGTGCCAGCAGCCGACCCGGGACTAGCGGGAATGAGCAGTTCTTC.

This clone came up a few times. The chain recombines TRBV5-1 with TRBJ2-5; D is ambiguous. Germline V gene lookup returns CDR1 SGHRS and CDR2 YFSETQ. This CDR3 spans 14 amino acids. The V end lost 4 bases, the J end lost 4 bases, and 14 bases lay between the germline ends. The CDR3 spells CASSPGDGLETQYF. CDR3 DNA sequence: TGCGCCAGCAGCCCAGGCGACGGATTAGAGACCCAGTACTTC.

This clone was seen a single time. J is TRBJ2-1 and V is TRBV18; D gene unclear. V lost 6 bases and J lost 5, with 11 bases in between. This CDR3 comprises 13 residues. Germline CDR1 reads KGHSH; CDR2 reads LQKENI. CDR3 coding DNA: TGTGCCAGCTCCCTTGCCCGGGACAATGAGCAGTTCTTC. Translating gives CASSLARDNEQFF.

CDR3 DNA: TGCGCCAGCAGCGGGATCGCGGCCTACGAGCAGTACTTC. Translation: CASSGIAAYEQYF. The chain couples TRBV10-2 to TRBJ2-7, with D tentatively TRBD2 (5 bases). Germline values: CDR1 WSHSY, CDR2 SAAADI. V lost 6 bases and J 2 bases, leaving 11 bases between the germline ends. CDR3 length: 13 residues.

The V gene is TRBV3-1 (or the pseudogene TRBV3-2), the J gene TRBJ1-6; TRBD1 is a possible D gene (5 bases). The CDR3 sequence is 13 residues long. Trimming shortened V by 0 bases and J by 9 bases, and 6 bases separated the two germline ends. Germline V gene sequence: CDR1 LGHDT, CDR2 YNNKEL (reference sequence). CDR3 loop: CASSQEGGSPLHF. The CDR3 region has the DNA TGTGCCAGCAGCCAAGAGGGGGGTTCACCCCTCCACTTT.

The chain joins TRBV7-9 to TRBJ2-3; D is undetermined. There are 15 residues in the CDR3. Germline V CDR1 and CDR2: SEHNR, FQNEAQ (reference sequence). V dropped 5 bases and J dropped 4 bases, with 16 bases sitting between them. The CDR3 here is CASSPKTFRADTQYF. CDR3 coding DNA: TGTGCCAGCAGCCCAAAAACTTTCCGGGCAGATACGCAGTATTTT.

V and J are TRBV6-6 and TRBJ2-7, with TRBD1 matching over 8 bases. Germline CDR1 MNHNY, CDR2 SVGAGI (reference sequence). Trimming cost V 6 bases and J 5 bases; bases outside gene matches: 9. This CDR3 has 14 residues. The CDR3 DNA is TGTGCCAGCAGGATCGGACAGGGTGTGCACGAGCAGTACTTC. Encoded protein: CASRIGQGVHEQYF.

The chain recombines TRBV5-1 with TRBJ2-5, with 8 bases that match TRBD2. CDR1 and CDR2 (germline): SGHRS, YFSETQ. J gave up 7 bases and V 6 bases, and 11 bases lay outside the gene matches. The CDR3 covers 14 residues. Here the CDR3 reads CASTRVPSGGTQYF. The CDR3 DNA reads TGCGCCAGCACCAGGGTCCCGAGCGGGGGGACCCAGTACTTC. The full variable domain, in which reference TRBV5-1 and TRBJ2-5 provide the parts outside the CDR3, is KAGVTQTPRYLIKTRGQQVTLSCSPISGHRSVSWYQQTPGQGLQFLFEYFSETQRNKGNFPGRFSGRQFSNSRSEMNVSTLELGDSALYLCASTRVPSGGTQYFGPGTRLLVL.

The genes are TRBV6-1 and TRBJ2-7; 8 bases are a match to TRBD1. V dropped 3 bases and J dropped 4; count of bases not matched to a gene: 8. The CDR3 runs 15 residues. Germline assignment: CDR1 MNHNS and CDR2 SASEGT. The chain's CDR3 is CASSDRMDRAYEQYF. The DNA for the CDR3 is TGTGCCAGCAGTGATCGTATGGACAGGGCTTACGAGCAGTACTTC.

J is TRBJ2-3 and V is TRBV3-1 (or the pseudogene TRBV3-2); 7 nucleotides agree with TRBD2. The V and J ends lost 0 bases and 5 bases, in that order; junction bases with no gene match: 8. The CDR3 length is 16 residues. The germline V gene has CDR1 LGHDT and CDR2 YNNKEL (reference sequence). The CDR3 nucleotides read TGTGCCAGCAGCCAAGATCTGGCGGGAGCGGGAGATACGCAGTATTTT. Translating gives CASSQDLAGAGDTQYF.

V usage is TRBV25-1 and J usage is TRBJ2-1, with a weak D call TRBD1 (6 bases). Deletions cut 1 base from V and 6 bases from J, with 19 bases between. CDR3 length equals 17 residues. The germline CDR1 and CDR2 sequences are MGHDK and SYGVNS. The CDR3 spells CASSEFPTGILPNEQFF. Written as DNA, the CDR3 is TGTGCCAGCAGTGAATTCCCTACAGGGATTCTCCCCAATGAGCAGTTCTTC.

The chain has TRBV7-3 and TRBJ2-2; D possibly corresponds to TRBD1 (5 bases). CDR3 length: 14 amino acids. From germline, CDR1 is SGHTA and CDR2 FQGTGA. Trimming removed 8 bases from V and 1 base from J, with 11 bases in between. The CDR3 loop is CASRLTENTGELFF. Here the CDR3 DNA reads TGTGCCAGCCGGCTGACAGAGAACACCGGGGAGCTGTTTTTT.

The chain recombines TRBV7-9 with TRBJ1-5, with D unclear. The germline V and J ends were trimmed by 1 base and 2 bases, with 12 bases remaining between them. The CDR3 has 16 amino acids. CDR1 is SEHNR, CDR2 FQNEAQ, per germline (reference sequence). The CDR3 bases are TGTGCCAGCAGCTTAGAATACGGTTCGGGCAATCAGCCCCAGCATTTT. Protein product: CASSLEYGSGNQPQHF.

This chain uses TRBV19 with TRBJ2-3, with 8 positions matching TRBD1. Looked up from germline, CDR1 is LNHDA and CDR2 is SQIVND (reference sequence). The CDR3 is made up of 14 amino acids. Trimming took 1 base from V and 7 from J; bases not matched to a gene: 4. The CDR3 DNA sequence: TGTGCCAGTAGTATAGTCGGACAGGGAAATACGCAGTATTTT. Translated, it gives CASSIVGQGNTQYF. The variable domain in full, completed from reference TRBV19 and TRBJ2-3, reads DGGITQSPKYLFRKEGQNVTLSCEQNLNHDAMYWYRQDPGQGLRLIYYSQIVNDFQKGDIAEGYSVSREKKESFPLTVTSAQKNPTAFYLCASSIVGQGNTQYFGPGTRLTVL.

The V call is TRBV7-5, the J call TRBJ2-1; the D call TRBD1 from the table was never checked on the DNA. TRBV7-5 is labeled a pseudogene. This CDR3 comprises 13 residues. The CDR3 protein is CATPRHTYNEQFF. The CDR3 region has the DNA TGTGCCACCCCCCGTCACACCTACAATGAGCAGTTCTTC.

CDR3 residues: CASRDGSRGYGYTF. The CDR3 bases are TGTGCCAGCAGGGACGGATCCAGGGGCTATGGCTACACCTTC. This sequence joins TRBV6-5 and TRBJ1-2, with D maybe TRBD1 (6 bases). CDR3 length: 14 amino acids. From germline, CDR1 is MNHEY and CDR2 SVGAGI. V was cut by 6 bases and J by 4 bases, with 15 bases left in between.

This chain connects TRBV7-2 to TRBJ1-2; D is unresolved. CDR1 is SGHTA and CDR2 is FQGNSA in the germline V gene. This CDR3 region has 12 residues. Trimming stripped 5 bases from V and 4 bases from J, with 8 bases between. CDR3 amino acids: CASSLRSYGYTF. CDR3 bases: TGTGCCAGCAGCCTCAGGTCCTATGGCTACACCTTC.

The CDR3 nucleotides are TGTGCCAGCAGCCCCACAGGGGGGATCAATACTGAAGCTTTCTTT. The encoded protein is CASSPTGGINTEAFF. The chain carries TRBV7-3 and TRBJ1-1, with TRBD1 identical over 8 bases. Germline values: CDR1 SGHTA, CDR2 FQGTGA. Trimming at V came to 5 bases and at J to 5 bases, leaving 10 bases not matched to a gene. The CDR3 length is 15 residues.

The chain uses TRBV2 and TRBJ1-4; unclear D gene. CDR3 length: 14 residues. Germline values: CDR1 SNHLY, CDR2 FYNNEI. The V and J ends lost 11 bases and 5 bases respectively, with 18 bases between them. The CDR3 nucleotides read TGTGCCCAAGAGAGGGCGGGGAACAATGAAAAACTGTTTTTT. Its translation: CAQERAGNNEKLFF.